The entry below gives a single T cell receptor beta chain sequence along with its context. This specimen comes from a study of blood T cell repertoires in COVID-19. Study at large: Donors in the United States, Italy and Spain gave samples during acute or convalescent COVID-19. Sample material is recorded as cDNA or gDNA derived from T cells, B-cell-depleted T cells, or PBMCs.

Germline V gene data show CDR1 as LNHDA and CDR2 as SQIVND (reference sequence). The germline V and J ends were trimmed by 0 bases and 4 bases, with 13 bases remaining between them. The CDR3 has 16 residues. Per the authors' pipeline: Using reference gene primer amplification, nucleated cell counts were estimated. Generated by immunoSEQ multiplex PCR, the TCRdb table keeps only in-frame clones and is missing some. V, J and clone size derive from that table, while D and trimming were established from the DNA sequence. The sample holds 190,000 or so clones, 86% seen once. The sample comprised peripheral blood. The rearrangement uses TRBV19 and TRBJ2-1; D might be TRBD2 (7 bases). This sequence was found in a woman aged 70-85 years with acute or convalescent COVID-19. Here the CDR3 DNA reads TGTGCCAGTAGTATAGAGGACGGGGGGCCTTACAATGAGCAGTTCTTC. Translated, it gives CASSIEDGGPYNEQFF.